This T cell receptor (beta chain) was recorded in a study of blood T cell repertoires in COVID-19. Study-level background: Material from acute and convalescent COVID-19 was sourced from the United States, Italy and Spain. PBMCs, B-cell-depleted T cells, or T cells were the source of the cDNA or gDNA that made up the material.

Original processing notes: Nucleated cell counts were estimated from reference gene primer amplification. Profiled with immunoSEQ multiplex PCR; TCRdb holds only in-frame clones, not every one. V, J and clone size reflect that table, while D and trimming were determined from the DNA. Of roughly 87,000 clones detected, approximately 80% appear once; the ten largest clones hold about 2.1%. Germline loops: CDR1 SNHLY, CDR2 FYNNEI. V was pared by 3 bases and J by 1 base, with 4 bases between. This CDR3 region has 12 residues. The clonotype originates from a woman in her 70s with acute or convalescent COVID-19. The chain carries TRBV2 and TRBJ2-7, with D unclear. Sequences were obtained from peripheral blood. CDR3 DNA sequence: TGTGCCAGCAGTGATCAATCCTACGAGCAGTACTTC. Translated: CASSDQSYEQYF.